Each of the 15 T cell receptor beta chains below was sequenced from the same sample in a study of CD8 T cells in ankylosing spondylitis. TCRdb independently ran MiXCR on the 5' RACE reads; one entry per CDR3 protein. Among 200,000 to 300,000 distinct CDR3 sequences listed, 10% were seen once. Sequences were obtained from blood, either unsorted or a sorted T cell fraction (not recorded which). The receptors derive from a male donor with ankylosing spondylitis or in good health (not recorded which).

This clonotype was detected ten times or more. The chain is built from TRBV6-2 or TRBV6-3 and TRBJ2-5, with 7 bases matching TRBD1. Germline CDR1 and CDR2: MNHEY and SVGEGT. The length of the CDR3 is 13 residues. V lost 9 bases and J lost 5; bases outside the gene matches: 9. The CDR3 is CASTDRSLETQYF. The CDR3 DNA follows: TGTGCCAGTACGGACAGGTCTCTGGAGACCCAGTACTTC.

This clonotype was detected ten times or more. The chain couples TRBV3-1 to TRBJ1-1, with D perhaps TRBD1 (6 bases). The CDR3 extends over 16 amino acids. V lost 4 bases, J lost 1 base, and 16 bases lay in between. Germline V gene sequence: CDR1 LGHDT, CDR2 YNNKEL (reference sequence). For the CDR3, the DNA is TGTGCCAGCAGCCCGAGTGGGGGCCTGAGGAACACTGAAGCTTTCTTT. Translation: CASSPSGGLRNTEAFF. Filled out from reference TRBV3-1 and TRBJ1-1, the complete variable domain reads DTAVSQTPKYLVTQMGNDKSIKCEQNLGHDTMYWYKQDSKKFLKIMFSYNNKELIINETVPNRFSPKSPDKAHLNLHINSLELGDSAVYFCASSPSGGLRNTEAFFGQGTRLTVV.

The chain carries TRBV20-1 and TRBJ1-6, with 10 positions matching TRBD1. The CDR3 extends over 14 amino acids. CDR1 is DFQATT, CDR2 SNEGSKA, per germline (reference sequence). Unmatched junction bases numbered 7, after V lost 5 bases and J lost 9 bases. The CDR3 region is CSAGDRGRSSPLHF. Here the CDR3 DNA reads TGCAGTGCTGGGGACAGGGGCAGGAGTTCACCCCTCCACTTT.

This clonotype was counted at least ten times. In DNA form, the CDR3 reads TGTGCCAGCAGTCCGCTAGCGGGGGCCTACAATGAGCAGTTCTTC. As protein: CASSPLAGAYNEQFF. The gene calls are TRBV12-3 or TRBV12-4 and TRBJ2-1; 10 bases line up with TRBD2. V was pared by 5 bases and J by 2 bases, with 3 bases of the junction left unmatched. CDR3 length: 15 amino acids.

This chain uses TRBV2 with TRBJ1-6, with 8 bases lining up with TRBD1. CDR1 is SNHLY, CDR2 FYNNEI, per germline. CDR3 size: 13 residues. The V segment lost 6 bases and the J segment 8 bases; nucleotides outside the gene matches: 3. The chain's CDR3 is CASRATGDSPLHF. CDR3 nucleotides: TGTGCCAGCAGAGCGACAGGGGATTCACCCCTCCACTTT. The variable domain in full, completed from reference TRBV2 and TRBJ1-6, reads EPEVTQTPSHQVTQMGQEVILRCVPISNHLYFYWYRQILGQKVEFLVSFYNNEISEKSEIFDDQFSVERPDGSNFTLKIRSTKLEDSAMYFCASRATGDSPLHFGNGTRLTVT.

This clonotype was seen many times. The V gene is TRBV20-1, the J gene TRBJ2-3; TRBD2 matches at 13 bases. Trimming removed 6 bases from V and 4 bases from J; junction bases left unmatched: 7. The CDR3 extends over 15 amino acids. The germline gives CDR1 DFQATT, CDR2 SNEGSKA (reference sequence). The CDR3 DNA reads as TGCAGTGCGGGGATGGGACTAGCGGGATCAGATACGCAGTATTTT. Translated: CSAGMGLAGSDTQYF.

Many counts were recorded for this clonotype. The rearrangement uses TRBV5-1 and TRBJ2-7, with 10 bases identical to TRBD1. V shed 7 bases, J shed 5 bases, and the junction held 9 bases outside the gene matches. CDR1 and CDR2 (germline): SGHRS, YFSETQ. CDR3 size: 14 residues. The CDR3 DNA reads TGCGCCAGCCGCTATGACAGGGGGCTCCACGAGCAGTACTTC. Translating gives CASRYDRGLHEQYF. The full variable domain, with the rest looked up from reference TRBV5-1 and TRBJ2-7, is KAGVTQTPRYLIKTRGQQVTLSCSPISGHRSVSWYQQTPGQGLQFLFEYFSETQRNKGNFPGRFSGRQFSNSRSEMNVSTLELGDSALYLCASRYDRGLHEQYFGPGTRLTVT.

This clonotype was observed at least ten times. The chain carries TRBV15 and TRBJ2-7; D uncertain. The length of the CDR3 is 14 residues. Trimming took 0 bases from V and 3 from J, leaving 9 bases between them. CDR1 and CDR2 (germline): LNHNV, YYDKDF (reference sequence). The CDR3 reads CATSRDIGLYEQYF. The CDR3 DNA sequence: TGTGCCACCAGCAGAGATATAGGGCTCTACGAGCAGTACTTC.

This clonotype was detected ten times or more. The chain uses TRBV6-1 and TRBJ2-7; TRBD1 is a possible D gene (6 bases). CDR3 length equals 13 residues. The germline V gene encodes CDR1 MNHNS and CDR2 SASEGT. V was trimmed by 4 bases and J by 3 bases, leaving 10 bases between them. CDR3 loop: CASSADSYYEQYF. In DNA form, the CDR3 reads TGTGCCAGCAGTGCGGACAGCTACTACGAGCAGTACTTC.

This clonotype was counted between two and nine times. This rearrangement joins TRBV11-2 to TRBJ2-2; possibly TRBD1 or TRBD2 for D (5 bases each). Trimming shortened V by 2 bases and J by 4 bases, and 11 bases separated the two germline ends. The CDR3 spans 15 residues. Germline V gives CDR1 SGHAT, CDR2 FQNNGV. Written as DNA, the CDR3 is TGTGCCAGCAGCTTATTAGAGGGGCGCACCGGGGAGCTGTTTTTT. The encoded protein is CASSLLEGRTGELFF.

CDR3 coding DNA: TGTGCCTGGAGTCCCCGGCGGAGGAGCACAGATACGCAGTATTTT. Translated, it gives CAWSPRRRSTDTQYF. This chain connects TRBV30 to TRBJ2-3; perhaps TRBD2 as D (5 bases). V was clipped by 2 bases and J by 0 bases, with 12 bases between them. Germline V gene sequence: CDR1 GTSNPN, CDR2 SVGIG (reference sequence). CDR3 length: 15 residues.

This clonotype occurred a few times. The chain couples TRBV2 to TRBJ2-1; D gene ambiguous. V gave up 0 bases and J gave up 3 bases, with 9 bases separating them. The CDR3 has 15 amino acids. The V gene's germline CDR1 is SNHLY and CDR2 FYNNEI. The CDR3: CASSEAPRLYNEQFF. The CDR3 DNA reads as TGTGCCAGCAGTGAAGCCCCTAGACTCTACAATGAGCAGTTCTTC.

The rearrangement links TRBV5-1 to TRBJ1-4, with a possible D match to TRBD1 (5 bases). CDR3 length: 16 residues. Germline V CDR1 and CDR2: SGHRS, YFSETQ. Trimming left V 3 bases short and J 8 bases short, with 20 bases between. The CDR3 nucleotides are TGCGCCAGCAGCTCGACCCCCGGGACCCTCGGGGAAAAACTGTTTTTT. This translates into CASSSTPGTLGEKLFF.

This clonotype has a count of ten or more. This chain joins TRBV7-9 and TRBJ2-1; D is unclear. V shed 1 base and J shed 10 bases, with 14 bases lying between them. Per the germline V gene, CDR1 is SEHNR and CDR2 is FQNEAQ (reference sequence). CDR3 length: 14 amino acids. CDR3 amino acids: CASSLDGGFLEQFF. The CDR3 DNA follows: TGTGCCAGCAGCTTAGATGGTGGGTTTCTCGAGCAGTTCTTC.

This clonotype was seen repeatedly, ten times or more. V is TRBV12-3 or TRBV12-4 and J is TRBJ1-1; the D gene is possibly TRBD1 (5 bases). V lost 7 bases, J lost 4 bases, and 13 bases lay in between. The CDR3 has 13 residues. The CDR3, as DNA: TGTGCCAGCATCCCTGCGGGGGGCACTGAAGCTTTCTTT. Translation: CASIPAGGTEAFF.